In its sample, the clone carrying this TCR beta chain was seen a few times. Using a J-beta primer mix together with a sample-barcoded 5' primer, a second PCR was run for about 6 to 11 cycles. TCRdb reprocessed the 5' RACE reads via MiXCR and lists one record per CDR3 protein. The table includes 1.5 million to 1.9 million distinct CDR3 sequences, 40% to 45% detected once. The data belong to a study of blood T cells in healthy people across ages. This CDR3 contains 13 residues. Trimming removed 5 bases at V and 4 bases at J, with 12 bases between. Germline V gene sequence: CDR1 SGHRS, CDR2 YFSETQ. This chain joins TRBV5-1 and TRBJ1-1; a weak D match, TRBD1 (5 bases). The receptor was isolated from a woman aged 18 to 35 in good health. The sequencing input was blood. DNA of the CDR3: TGCGCCAGCAGAGCCCCGGGGCCCACTGAAGCTTTCTTT. This gives the protein CASRAPGPTEAFF.